Given below is one TCR beta chain in context. The data originate from a study of blood T cells in healthy people across ages. Combining a sample-barcoded 5' primer with a J-beta primer mix, a second PCR ran for roughly 7 to 12 cycles. TCRdb passed the 5' RACE reads through MiXCR, listing each CDR3 protein once. This table holds hundreds of thousands of distinct CDR3 sequences, about a quarter found once. The ends were cut back, 3 bases at V and 4 bases at J, with 8 bases in the middle. CDR1 KGHDR and CDR2 SFDVKD come from the germline V gene. CDR3 length: 14 residues. These data were also reused for a study on T cells of mothers and their children.

Material: blood. The chain joins TRBV24-1 to TRBJ2-2; maybe TRBD1 (6 bases). The TCR comes from a boy between 2 and 10 years old in good health. CDR3 nucleotides: TGTGCCACCAGTGATAACAGGGCCACCGGGGAGCTGTTTTTT. Its protein product is CATSDNRATGELFF.